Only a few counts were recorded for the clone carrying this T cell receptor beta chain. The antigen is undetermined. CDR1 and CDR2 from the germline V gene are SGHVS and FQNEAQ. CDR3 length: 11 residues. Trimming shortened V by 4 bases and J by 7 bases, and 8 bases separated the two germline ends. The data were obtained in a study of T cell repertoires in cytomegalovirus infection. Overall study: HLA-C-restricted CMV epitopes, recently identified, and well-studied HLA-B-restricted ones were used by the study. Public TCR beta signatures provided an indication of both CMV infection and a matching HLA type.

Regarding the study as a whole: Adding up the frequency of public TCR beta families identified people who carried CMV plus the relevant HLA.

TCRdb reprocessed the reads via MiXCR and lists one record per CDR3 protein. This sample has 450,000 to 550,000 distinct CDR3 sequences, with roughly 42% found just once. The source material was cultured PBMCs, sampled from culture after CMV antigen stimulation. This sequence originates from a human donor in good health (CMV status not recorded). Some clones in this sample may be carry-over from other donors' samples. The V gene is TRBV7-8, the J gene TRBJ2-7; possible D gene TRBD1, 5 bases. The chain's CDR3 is CASSSRTEQYF. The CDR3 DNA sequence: TGTGCCAGCAGCTCCCGGACAGAGCAGTACTTC.